This T cell receptor beta chain appears in the sequencing data of a study of tumor-infiltrating lymphocytes in oesophageal squamous cell carcinoma (dated by TCRdb to about 2016). The library came from PCR. Reads for this sample came from an Illumina HiSeq 2000. TCRdb's own reprocessing of the public reads used fastp at Q25 and MiXCR and kept productive beta chains. Entries are consolidated by CDR3 protein sequence, retaining the most common genes and DNA. This sample gives over 20,000 distinct CDR3 sequences in total; around two fifths of them show up just once. The ten largest make up less than 45% of the sample. Of note for this clonotype: It has no known antigen specificity. The input lacks base qualities; no much larger clone sits a single base away.

CDR1 MNHNS and CDR2 SASEGT were looked up in the germline V gene. V was cut back by 7 bases and J by 8 bases, leaving a gap of 20 bases between them. From cysteine to phenylalanine, the CDR3 is 15 amino acids long. Solely the CDR3 DNA is kept, with 45 bases framed from the first base. Recombination linked TRBV6-1 to TRBJ2-2; confidence is insufficient to name the D gene. This receptor was identified in a male donor with esophageal squamous cell carcinoma. Sequencing was done on a sample of esophageal tumor tissue. The CDR3 here reads CASTLGGGWSGELFF. DNA sequence: TGTGCCAGCACCTTGGGCGGTGGTTGGAGTGGGGAGCTGTTTTTT.